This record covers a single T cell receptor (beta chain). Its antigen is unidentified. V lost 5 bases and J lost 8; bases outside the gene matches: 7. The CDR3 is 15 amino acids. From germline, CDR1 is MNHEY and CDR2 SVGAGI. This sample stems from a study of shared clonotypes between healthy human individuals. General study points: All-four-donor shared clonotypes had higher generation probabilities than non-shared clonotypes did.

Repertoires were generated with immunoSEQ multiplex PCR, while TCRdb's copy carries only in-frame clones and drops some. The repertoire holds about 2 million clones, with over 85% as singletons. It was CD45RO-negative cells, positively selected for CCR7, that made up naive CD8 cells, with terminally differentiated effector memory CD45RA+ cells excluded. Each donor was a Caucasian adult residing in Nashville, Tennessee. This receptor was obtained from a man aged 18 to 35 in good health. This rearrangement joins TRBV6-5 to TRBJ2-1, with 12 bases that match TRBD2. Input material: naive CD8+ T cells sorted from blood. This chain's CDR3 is CASSLLAGGPDEQFF. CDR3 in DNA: TGTGCCAGCAGTCTCCTAGCGGGAGGGCCAGATGAGCAGTTCTTC.